The 7 T cell receptor beta chains below were found in one sample sequenced in a study of blood T cell repertoires in COVID-19. Assay used: immunoSEQ multiplex PCR; TCRdb lists only in-frame clones, some missing. The sample yields approximately 200,000 clones, approximately 87% seen once. Sequences were obtained from peripheral blood. Receptor source: a woman in her forties or fifties with acute or convalescent COVID-19.

CDR3 nucleotides: TGTGCCAGTACTCTAAATCCAGGGTGGAACACTGAAGCTTTCTTT. Its translation: CASTLNPGWNTEAFF. This chain connects TRBV19 to TRBJ1-1; TRBD1 is a possible D gene (5 bases). Germline V gene sequence: CDR1 LNHDA, CDR2 SQIVND (reference sequence). Trimming removed 7 bases at V and 1 base at J, with 16 bases between. CDR3 length: 15 residues.

CDR3 nucleotide sequence: TGTGCCAGCAGCTTTTTGACAGGGCAGAACACTGAAGCTTTCTTT. It codes for CASSFLTGQNTEAFF. The chain couples TRBV6-5 to TRBJ1-1; 7 bases map to TRBD1. The germline gives CDR1 MNHEY, CDR2 SVGAGI. The CDR3 runs to 15 residues. V trimming: 6 bases; J trimming: 1 base; junction bases outside the gene matches: 8.

The V gene is TRBV5-1, the J gene TRBJ2-1, with 14 bases fitting TRBD2. Germline CDR1 SGHRS, CDR2 YFSETQ. Unmatched junction bases numbered 5, after V lost 0 bases and J lost 6 bases. This CDR3 spans 17 amino acids. CDR3 DNA: TGCGCCAGCAGCTTGGCGACTAGCGGGAGGGCCCTCAATGAGCAGTTCTTC. Amino acids: CASSLATSGRALNEQFF.

This clone has more than one count but fewer than ten. This chain connects TRBV25-1 to TRBJ2-7; possibly TRBD1 for D (6 bases). The length of the CDR3 is 14 residues. CDR1 is MGHDK and CDR2 is SYGVNS in the germline V gene. Trimming removed 5 bases from V and 1 base from J, with 12 bases in between. Here the CDR3 DNA reads TGTGCCAGCAGTCGGACAGCTTCATCCTACGAGCAGTACTTC. Its protein product is CASSRTASSYEQYF.

V gene TRBV30 combines with J gene TRBJ2-1; TRBD2 matches 9 bases. CDR3 length: 14 residues. Germline loops: CDR1 GTSNPN, CDR2 SVGIG (reference sequence). V was clipped by 4 bases and J by 7 bases; unmatched bases: 8. CDR3 sequence reads: CAWIGGGGANEQFF. CDR3 bases: TGTGCCTGGATTGGTGGCGGGGGGGCAAATGAGCAGTTCTTC.

J is TRBJ2-7 and V is TRBV3-1 (or the pseudogene TRBV3-2); TRBD1 matches at 11 bases. The CDR3 consists of 15 residues. The junction had 7 bases not matched to a gene; V was cut back by 4 bases and J by 5 bases. CDR1 is LGHDT and CDR2 is YNNKEL in the germline V gene (reference sequence). The CDR3 sequence: CASSRTGTGGNEQYF. Written as DNA, the CDR3 is TGTGCCAGCAGCCGTACCGGGACAGGGGGGAACGAGCAGTACTTC.

CDR3 in amino acids: CASNHRLSTDTQYF. CDR3 sequence (DNA): TGTGCCAGTAACCACCGCCTATCCACAGATACGCAGTATTTT. The chain combines TRBV19 with TRBJ2-3, with D uncertain. The V gene lost 7 bases and the J gene lost 2 bases, with 13 bases spanning the gap. The CDR3 totals 14 residues. CDR1 is LNHDA, CDR2 SQIVND, per germline (reference sequence). Together with reference TRBV19 and TRBJ2-3, the CDR3 gives the full variable domain: DGGITQSPKYLFRKEGQNVTLSCEQNLNHDAMYWYRQDPGQGLRLIYYSQIVNDFQKGDIAEGYSVSREKKESFPLTVTSAQKNPTAFYLCASNHRLSTDTQYFGPGTRLTVL.